Listed here is a single T cell receptor (beta chain). Its antigen is unidentified. The entry originates in a study of OX40 agonist ivuxolimab in advanced cancers. Study summary: From roughly 20 to 79 years was the age range, with a mean of around 54 years, and 70% to 85% were male.

Profiled with immunoSEQ multiplex PCR; TCRdb holds only in-frame clones, not every one. Altogether fewer than 50,000 clones are present, about 90% being singletons, with the ten largest covering 8% to 10%. General study findings and limits: It was not determined which antigens were specifically recognized by the peripheral T cells that had undergone clonal expansion. Clonal expansion was among the lowest in partial responders at 0.1-3.0 mg/kg, especially CD8+.

Germline V CDR1 and CDR2: MDHEN, SYDVKM. CDR3 length: 14 residues. V dropped 1 base and J dropped 6 bases, with 12 bases sitting between them. Blood sampling was done at baseline, cycle 4 day 1, and cycle 7 day 1. V is TRBV28 and J is TRBJ1-1, with TRBD1 as a possible D gene (5 bases). Source: CD4+ or CD8+ T cells sorted from blood, taken in a trial of the OX40 agonist ivuxolimab. This receptor was identified in an adult with an advanced solid tumor such as melanoma, head and neck, liver or kidney cancer. Here the CDR3 reads CASSLYPAGSEAFF. The CDR3 bases are TGTGCCAGCAGTTTATACCCCGCAGGGTCTGAAGCTTTCTTT.